A selection of T cell receptor beta chains follows, all from one sample in a study of CD8 T cells in Susac syndrome. TCRdb re-called the immunoSEQ multiplex PCR reads with MiXCR, one entry per CDR3 protein. Among about 400,000 distinct CDR3 sequences, around 83% were seen once, and the ten largest hold about 0.12%. The sequenced sample consisted of CD8+ T cells from PBMCs. These receptors originate from a human donor with multiple sclerosis. Both conserved end residues are part of each CDR3. Each record gives: J gene, V gene, D gene, CDR3 protein, CDR3 DNA. D genes are given only for firm matches.

j_gene: TRBJ2-1; v_gene: TRBV6-1; d_gene: NA; CDR3aa: CASRPRRFPSEQFF; CDR3nt: TGTGCCAGCAGACCCCGACGGTTCCCGAGTGAGCAGTTCTTC
j_gene: TRBJ2-7; v_gene: TRBV14; d_gene: NA; CDR3aa: CASSQADSSSYEQYF; CDR3nt: TGTGCCAGCAGCCAGGCGGATAGTAGCTCCTACGAGCAGTACTTC
j_gene: TRBJ2-5; v_gene: TRBV6-6; d_gene: NA; CDR3aa: CASSYVRQEKETQYF; CDR3nt: TGTGCCAGCAGTTACGTCAGACAGGAGAAAGAGACCCAGTACTTC
j_gene: TRBJ2-5; v_gene: TRBV19; d_gene: TRBD2; CDR3aa: CASSMRAGGLETQYF; CDR3nt: TGTGCCAGTAGTATGCGAGCGGGGGGCCTGGAGACCCAGTACTTC
j_gene: TRBJ2-7; v_gene: TRBV3-1; d_gene: NA; CDR3aa: CASSHLLSGLSYEQYF; CDR3nt: TGTGCCAGCAGCCATTTACTTAGCGGTCTCTCCTACGAGCAGTACTTC
j_gene: TRBJ2-7; v_gene: TRBV27; d_gene: NA; CDR3aa: CASSLTHTYEQYF; CDR3nt: TGTGCCAGCAGTTTGACCCACACATACGAGCAGTACTTC
j_gene: TRBJ1-6; v_gene: TRBV28; d_gene: NA; CDR3aa: CASSTVAEDSPLHF; CDR3nt: TGTGCCAGCAGTACCGTCGCGGAGGATTCACCCCTCCACTTT
j_gene: TRBJ1-1; v_gene: TRBV27; d_gene: NA; CDR3aa: CASRGGKNTEAFF; CDR3nt: TGTGCCAGTCGCGGTGGGAAGAACACTGAAGCTTTCTTT
j_gene: TRBJ1-4; v_gene: TRBV6-5; d_gene: NA; CDR3aa: CASSSRRDGGGEKLFF; CDR3nt: TGTGCCAGCAGTTCCCGGCGGGACGGAGGAGGGGAAAAACTGTTTTTT
j_gene: TRBJ2-7; v_gene: TRBV19; d_gene: TRBD1; CDR3aa: CASSWGQGNNEQYF; CDR3nt: TGTGCCAGTAGCTGGGGACAGGGCAATAACGAGCAGTACTTC